This record covers a single T cell receptor (beta chain). The antigen is undetermined. The data belong to a study of shared clonotypes between healthy human individuals. Trimming left V 1 base short and J 1 base short, with 10 bases between. Per the germline V gene, CDR1 is MGHRA and CDR2 is YSYEKL. The CDR3 spans 15 residues. Assay: immunoSEQ multiplex PCR; the TCRdb copy retains only in-frame clones and omits some. The sample includes around 690,000 clones, roughly 87% seen only once; the top ten take about a third. Study findings and constraints: Researchers found naive subsets generally carried larger estimated richness than memory subsets.

The TCR comes from a man younger than 35 in good health. Some clones in this sample may be carry-over from other donors' samples. V usage is TRBV4-1 and J usage is TRBJ1-1; maybe TRBD1 (5 bases). The material sequenced was memory CD8+ T cells from PBMCs. Subset specified: CD45RO+ cells pooled with CCR7-negative TemRA cells. In DNA, the CDR3 is TGCGCCAGCAGCCAAGGGGCCAGGGCGAACACTGAAGCTTTCTTT. It yields the protein CASSQGARANTEAFF.